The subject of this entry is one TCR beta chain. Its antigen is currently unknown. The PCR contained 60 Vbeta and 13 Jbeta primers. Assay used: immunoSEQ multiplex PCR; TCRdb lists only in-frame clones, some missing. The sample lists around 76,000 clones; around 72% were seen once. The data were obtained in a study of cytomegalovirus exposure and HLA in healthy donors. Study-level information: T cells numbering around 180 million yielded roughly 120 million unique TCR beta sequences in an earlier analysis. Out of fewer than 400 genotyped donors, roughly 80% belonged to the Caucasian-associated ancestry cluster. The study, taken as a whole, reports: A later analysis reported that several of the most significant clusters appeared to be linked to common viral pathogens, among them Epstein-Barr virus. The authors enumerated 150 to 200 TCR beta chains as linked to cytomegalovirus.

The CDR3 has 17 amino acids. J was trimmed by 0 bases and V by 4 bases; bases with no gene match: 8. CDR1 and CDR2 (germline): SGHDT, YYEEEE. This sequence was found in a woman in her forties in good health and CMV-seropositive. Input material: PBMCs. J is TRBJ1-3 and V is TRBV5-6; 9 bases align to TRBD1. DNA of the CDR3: TGTGCCAGCAGCCCCCCGGGACAGGGACGCTCTGGAAACACCATATATTTT. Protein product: CASSPPGQGRSGNTIYF.